The rows below give T cell receptor beta chains drawn from one sample of a study of T-cell reconstitution after alpha-beta-depleted transplantation in children. TCRdb passed the PCR reads through MiXCR, listing each CDR3 protein once. In the table there are 500,000 to 600,000 distinct CDR3 sequences, around a third of which are singletons. This sample comprised PBMCs from the stem cell graft donor, obtained from the stem cell graft. Receptors originate from a human donor who donated a stem cell graft to a child with aplastic anemia. Both conserved end residues are part of each CDR3. Each record gives: J gene, clone size, D gene, V gene, CDR3 DNA, CDR3 protein. A D gene is named only where the DNA matches it firmly. Expanded clones get a size class; other rows say once, few or many, or leave the size out.

TRBJ2-7 | few | . | TRBV6-1 | TGTGCCAGCAGGACGGCCGCGTCAAACCCCTACGAGCAGTACTTC | CASRTAASNPYEQYF
TRBJ2-3 | . | . | TRBV4-2 | TGTGCCAGCAGCCAAGATGACCCAGGACCTAGCACAGATACGCAGTATTTT | CASSQDDPGPSTDTQYF
TRBJ1-1 | few | . | TRBV5-6 | TGTGCCAGCAGCTTGGACAGTTGGCAGGACACTGAAGCTTTCTTT | CASSLDSWQDTEAFF
TRBJ1-1 | few | . | TRBV6-5 | TGTGCCAGCAGTTACTGGGCCGACCGCCTTTTGAACACTGAAGCTTTCTTT | CASSYWADRLLNTEAFF
TRBJ1-4 | . | TRBD1 | TRBV20-1 | TGCAGTGCTAGAGATCATAGGTCAGGGGGTGAAAAACTGTTTTTT | CSARDHRSGGEKLFF
TRBJ2-5 | . | . | TRBV6-1 | TGTGCCAGCAGTGAAGTAGGAACCCAGACCCAGTACTTC | CASSEVGTQTQYF
TRBJ1-2 | . | . | TRBV7-2 | TGTGCCAGCAGCTTAATTAACTCCCACTATGGCTACACCTTC | CASSLINSHYGYTF
TRBJ1-3 | few | . | TRBV15 | TGTGCCACGCGGGATCCGCCCGGGAACACCATATATTTT | CATRDPPGNTIYF
TRBJ1-1 | . | . | TRBV5-1 | TGCGCCAGCAGCTTTGTCAGGAACACTGAAGCTTTCTTT | CASSFVRNTEAFF
TRBJ1-2 | . | TRBD1 | TRBV29-1 | TGCAGCGTACCCGGGACAGGGGGCAGTGGCTACACCTTC | CSVPGTGGSGYTF
TRBJ2-5 | few | . | TRBV28 | TGTGCCAGCAGTTTAAGTGACGGACCTCTCCCGGGGGAGACCCAGTACTTC | CASSLSDGPLPGETQYF
TRBJ1-2 | few | . | TRBV5-1 | TGCGCCAGCAGCACGCAGGGGTTAGGGGCTAACTATGGCTACACCTTC | CASSTQGLGANYGYTF
TRBJ2-5 | . | . | TRBV5-1 | TGCGCCAGCAGATATGACCAAGAGACCCAGTACTTC | CASRYDQETQYF
TRBJ2-3 | few | TRBD1 | TRBV5-4 | TGTGCCAGCAGGCCCGGGACAGCCTACACAGATACGCAGTATTTT | CASRPGTAYTDTQYF
TRBJ1-3 | . | . | TRBV12-3/TRBV12-4 | TGTGCCAGCAGCCAAAGACAGCCCGTCTCTGGAAACACCATATATTTT | CASSQRQPVSGNTIYF
TRBJ2-1 | few | . | TRBV29-1 | TGCAGCGTTGGAAGACAGCTCTCCTACAATGAGCAGTTCTTC | CSVGRQLSYNEQFF
TRBJ1-1 | . | . | TRBV20-1 | TGCAGTGCTAGAGATATAGTAGGGAACACTGAAGCTTTCTTT | CSARDIVGNTEAFF
TRBJ2-5 | few | . | TRBV11-3 | TGTGCCAGCAGCTCAAGGGGGGTCGGAGAGACCCAGTACTTC | CASSSRGVGETQYF
TRBJ2-5 | few | . | TRBV7-3 | TGTGCCAGCAGCTTCGCGGGAGAGACCCAGTACTTC | CASSFAGETQYF
TRBJ2-5 | many | TRBD2 | TRBV20-1 | TGCAGTGGAGACGTTAGCGGGTACCAAGAGACCCAGTACTTC | CSGDVSGYQETQYF
TRBJ2-1 | many | TRBD1 | TRBV29-1 | TGCAGCGTTGAAAGGACAGGGCCTCGTGAGCAGTTCTTC | CSVERTGPREQFF
TRBJ2-7 | . | . | TRBV20-1 | TGCAGTGCTACGGGACTGGACTCCTACGAGCAGTACTTC | CSATGLDSYEQYF
TRBJ2-5 | . | . | TRBV12-3/TRBV12-4 | TGTGCCAGCAGTTTTCAAGGGAAGGAGACCCAGTACTTC | CASSFQGKETQYF
TRBJ2-1 | few | . | TRBV29-1 | TGCAGCGTTGCCCGCAGCCAAACAGGGAATTTTTACAATGAGCAGTTCTTC | CSVARSQTGNFYNEQFF
TRBJ2-5 | few | TRBD1 | TRBV7-9 | TGTGCCAGCAGCCCTCAGTCGGGACAGGGGCGCGAGACCCAGTACTTC | CASSPQSGQGRETQYF
TRBJ1-4 | . | TRBD1 | TRBV6-1 | TGTGCCAGCCAGGGGTACTCCGGGACAGGGCGGGAAAAACTGTTTTTT | CASQGYSGTGREKLFF
TRBJ2-3 | few | TRBD2 | TRBV7-2 | TGTGCCAGCAGCTTATCGACGGCTAGCGGGGGGCATACGCAGTATTTT | CASSLSTASGGHTQYF
TRBJ2-1 | . | TRBD2 | TRBV20-1 | TGCAGTGCTAGAGATAGGGGGACTAGCGGGAACCCCTACAATGAGCAGTTCTTC | CSARDRGTSGNPYNEQFF
TRBJ1-2 | . | . | TRBV12-3/TRBV12-4 | TGTGCCAGCAGTCCACAGGAGAATTATGGCTACACCTTC | CASSPQENYGYTF
TRBJ2-3 | many | . | TRBV15 | TGTGCCACCAGCAGAGATTATGCAGGACGCACAGATACGCAGTATTTT | CATSRDYAGRTDTQYF
TRBJ2-4 | few | . | TRBV6-2/TRBV6-3 | TGTGCCAGCTCGCCTTTAGAAGGTGGAGTAGCCAAAAACATTCAGTACTTC | CASSPLEGGVAKNIQYF
TRBJ1-5 | . | . | TRBV20-1 | TGCAGTGCTTCAGAGGGGAGCGCAAGCAATCAGCCCCAGCATTTT | CSASEGSASNQPQHF
TRBJ2-5 | few | TRBD1 | TRBV15 | TGTGCCACCAGCAGAGATTCCTCGGGACAGGGGGAAGAGACCCAGTACTTC | CATSRDSSGQGEETQYF
TRBJ2-5 | . | TRBD2 | TRBV11-2 | TGTGCCAGCAGCTTAGGCCTAGCGGGAGTTCGGCAAGAGACCCAGTACTTC | CASSLGLAGVRQETQYF
TRBJ2-5 | . | TRBD1 | TRBV28 | TGTGCCAGCAGTGTACAGGGGGTAGAGACCCAGTACTTC | CASSVQGVETQYF
TRBJ1-3 | few | . | TRBV5-1 | TGCGCCAGCAGCTTGAACGGAAACTCTGGAAACACCATATATTTT | CASSLNGNSGNTIYF
TRBJ1-5 | . | TRBD1 | TRBV5-1 | TGCGCCAGCAGACCCGGGACAGGGGCCCGTCAGCCCCAGCATTTT | CASRPGTGARQPQHF
TRBJ2-7 | . | TRBD1 | TRBV7-2 | TGTGCCAGCAGCTTAGCGGGACAGGTATACGAGCAGTACTTC | CASSLAGQVYEQYF
TRBJ2-1 | few | TRBD1 | TRBV15 | TGTGCCACCAGCAGACACAGGGGGCTTTACAATGAGCAGTTCTTC | CATSRHRGLYNEQFF
TRBJ2-1 | few | TRBD1 | TRBV20-1 | TGCAGTGCCGGACAGGGGGCGATTGGGGAGCAGTTCTTC | CSAGQGAIGEQFF
TRBJ2-4 | few | TRBD2 | TRBV6-1 | TGTGCCACTGAGCACAGGCGGGAGGTCAAAAACATTCAGTACTTC | CATEHRREVKNIQYF
TRBJ2-7 | . | . | TRBV12-3/TRBV12-4 | TGTGCCAGCAGTTTAGGTTCAGTAACCTACGAGCAGTACTTC | CASSLGSVTYEQYF
TRBJ2-5 | . | . | TRBV15 | TGTGCCACCAGCACCGACAGAAAGGAGACCCAGTACTTC | CATSTDRKETQYF
TRBJ2-3 | . | TRBD2 | TRBV28 | TGTGCCAGCAAAGCGGGAGGCTCAGATACGCAGTATTTT | CASKAGGSDTQYF
TRBJ2-5 | . | . | TRBV20-1 | TGCAGTGCTCACTGGGGGGAGACCCAGTACTTC | CSAHWGETQYF
TRBJ2-1 | few | . | TRBV11-2 | TGTGCCAGCAGCCTAAGTGGGGTACTAGTACTCTGGCCAGGCAATGAGCAGTTCTTC | CASSLSGVLVLWPGNEQFF
TRBJ1-5 | . | TRBD1 | TRBV9 | TGTGCCAGCAGCGTTTCAGGGGGCGGCAATCAGCCCCAGCATTTT | CASSVSGGGNQPQHF
TRBJ1-5 | few | . | TRBV20-1 | TGCAGTGCTAGATCTGGGGCCGGGGGTCAGCCCCAGCATTTT | CSARSGAGGQPQHF
TRBJ1-6 | few | . | TRBV20-1 | TGCAGTGCTATCGCCGGGACCCGTAATTCACCCCTCCACTTT | CSAIAGTRNSPLHF
TRBJ2-7 | . | TRBD2 | TRBV14 | TGTGCCAGCAGCCCCAGGACTAGCGGGAGCGAGCAGTACTTC | CASSPRTSGSEQYF
TRBJ2-1 | . | . | TRBV5-6 | TGTGCCAGCAGCTTGGGGGCGGCGGATTACAATGAGCAGTTCTTC | CASSLGAADYNEQFF
TRBJ1-2 | . | . | TRBV18 | TGTGCCAGCTCACAAAACCAGCGGGGAGGAGCGTTTGGCTACACCTTC | CASSQNQRGGAFGYTF
TRBJ2-1 | few | TRBD2 | TRBV6-2/TRBV6-3 | TGTGCCAGCAGTTGGGGACTAGCAGGCTACAATGAGCAGTTCTTC | CASSWGLAGYNEQFF
TRBJ2-1 | . | TRBD2 | TRBV20-1 | TGCAGTGCTAGTCCCCCGGGAGGGTCCTACAATGAGCAGTTCTTC | CSASPPGGSYNEQFF
TRBJ2-2 | . | . | TRBV9 | TGTGCCAGCAGCGTAGAAGGTTTAGGCCCCGGGGAGCTGTTTTTT | CASSVEGLGPGELFF
TRBJ1-1 | few | . | TRBV7-2 | TGTGCCAGCAGCCCCTTGGCCAGAGGGACTGAAGCTTTCTTT | CASSPLARGTEAFF
TRBJ2-1 | . | . | TRBV25-1 | TGTGCCAGCATTGGGGGTTCCAATGAGCAGTTCTTC | CASIGGSNEQFF
TRBJ1-2 | . | TRBD1 | TRBV28 | TGTGCCAGCAGTACTCAGGGGGCTGTTGGCTACACCTTC | CASSTQGAVGYTF
TRBJ1-3 | few | . | TRBV27 | TGTGCCAGCAGTTTTCACGGTGGAAACACCATATATTTT | CASSFHGGNTIYF